This T cell receptor beta chain was obtained from a study of blood T cell repertoires in COVID-19 (dated by TCRdb to about 2020). With regard to the full study: Collaborator samples came from the United States, Italy and Spain and covered acute and convalescent phases of COVID-19. A freely available public database, intended as a resource for researchers studying the immune response to SARS-CoV-2, is where the repertoires were released. Sample metadata almost always included a de-identified subject ID, COVID-19 status, age in years and sex. The dataset comprised deeply sampled blood TCRbeta repertoires from subjects exposed to, actively infected with, or recovered from COVID-19. Where HLA class I and class II types were available, the types were taken from metadata supplied by the sample provider, not from assay-based typing. The material from the prospective study consisted of cDNA or gDNA derived from T cells, B-cell-depleted T cells, or PBMCs. The samples were drawn from the first 160 participants of the ongoing ImmuneRACE study and from 950 to 1,500 subjects provided by 6 global collaborators.

Beyond this particular receptor, the publication reports: The amount of clinical and demographic metadata varied by source and participant and was provided uncurated.

TCRbeta CDR3 regions were amplified from genomic DNA using the immunoSEQ Assay, a bias-controlled multiplex PCR. Regarding the original processing steps: The number of nucleated cells in each sample was estimated from the amplification of reference gene primers within the assay. To quantify the absolute abundance of each unique TCRbeta CDR3 rearrangement, sequence reads were collapsed and filtered. For each sample, productive Simpson clonality was calculated as the square root of Simpson's diversity index across productive rearrangements. TCRdb provides this immuneACCESS table in a form limited to in-frame rearrangements. Some clones are lacking; in checked studies, under half of them reflect an unresolved V gene, and why the rest are absent is not known. For V, J and clone size, that table is used; D and trimming come from the DNA. Across this sample there are a few hundred thousand clones, with approximately 90% seen only once. Around 1.2% of the sample comes from the top ten.

Comments on this clone: No cognate antigen has been identified for it. No base quality values were provided; no much bigger clone lies one nucleotide off.

Participants in the prospective study were aged roughly 18 to 90 years, lived in approximately 26 United States geographic areas, and enrolled through a virtual design. To assign participants to cohorts, the prospective study relied on clinical history that participants themselves reported in a screening survey and a study questionnaire. Recovered participants in ImmuneRACE Cohort 3 were defined as having two consecutive negative NP/OP PCR tests, clearance from a healthcare professional, or resolution of symptoms. Mobile phlebotomists in the prospective study collected whole blood, serum and a nasopharyngeal or oropharyngeal swab from every participant. Additional blood draws and questionnaires over an approximately 2-month period could optionally be provided by prospective study participants. Blood samples from the prospective study were shipped frozen or at room temperature prior to DNA extraction.

Sequencing was done on a sample of PBMCs or T cells enriched from blood (not recorded which). This sequence was found in a woman between 18 and 29 years old who had recovered from COVID-19.

CDR3 region: CASSRTHEKLFF. The sequenced DNA is TGTGCCAGCAGCAGGACACATGAAAAACTGTTTTTT. Rearrangement joined TRBV6-5 to TRBJ1-4, and TRBD1 may be the D gene, going by 5 matching bases. The V end loses 6 bases and the J end loses 6 bases, and a stretch of 8 bases separates them. The germline V gene gives CDR1 as MNHEY and CDR2 as SVGAGI. The CDR3, cysteine through phenylalanine, is 12 amino acids long. Only the CDR3 DNA is retained, 36 bases long and in frame from the first base.